Each of the 24 T cell receptor beta chains below was sequenced from the same sample in a study of blood T cell repertoires in COVID-19. This table comes from immunoSEQ multiplex PCR, and its TCRdb copy is limited to in-frame clones, with some not included. The data hold about 95,000 clones, with around 80% observed a single time. Material for sequencing was peripheral blood. Receptor source: a human donor in a cohort sampled during active COVID-19.

The chain links TRBV6-5 to TRBJ2-5, with D perhaps TRBD2 (6 bases). Germline V gene sequence: CDR1 MNHEY, CDR2 SVGAGI. This CDR3 is built from 14 residues. V lost 6 bases to trimming and J lost 7 bases, with 18 bases between them. The CDR3 sequence is CASRGSGALRTQYF. CDR3 bases: TGTGCCAGCAGGGGTAGCGGAGCCCTTCGGACCCAGTACTTC.

V is TRBV5-1 and J is TRBJ2-5, with 7 bases that match TRBD1. J lost 5 bases, V lost 3 bases, and 4 bases had no gene match. CDR3 length: 13 residues. The germline gives CDR1 SGHRS, CDR2 YFSETQ. The CDR3 protein is CASSSTGTETQYF. In nucleotides, the CDR3 is TGCGCCAGCAGCTCGACAGGGACGGAGACCCAGTACTTC.

The chain employs TRBV25-1 and TRBJ1-2, with D possibly TRBD1 on 5 matching bases. CDR3 length equals 14 residues. Germline lookup yields CDR1 MGHDK and CDR2 SYGVNS. Trimming left V 1 base short and J 10 bases short, with 16 bases between. In DNA, the CDR3 is TGTGCCAGCAGTGAATCTAGGGGAGGGGTCCACTACACCTTC. It translates to CASSESRGGVHYTF.

This chain joins TRBV6-6 and TRBJ2-7; 7 nucleotides line up with TRBD2. V lost 7 bases, J lost 7 bases, and 7 bases stayed unmatched. The CDR3 consists of 12 residues. Germline loops: CDR1 MNHNY, CDR2 SVGAGI (reference sequence). Here the CDR3 reads CASTFTGGEQYF. The CDR3 bases are TGTGCCAGCACCTTCACCGGGGGGGAGCAGTACTTC.

The gene calls are TRBV2 and TRBJ1-1; TRBD1 matches 9 bases. The CDR3 sequence is 20 residues long. J was trimmed by 2 bases and V by 2 bases; bases with no gene match: 18. CDR1 is SNHLY, CDR2 FYNNEI, per germline. CDR3: CASSERRRKGQGKVNTEAFF. The CDR3 DNA follows: TGTGCCAGCAGTGAAAGGCGGAGAAAGGGACAGGGTAAGGTAAACACTGAAGCTTTCTTT.

The table lists this clone with a count of one. This chain connects TRBV28 to TRBJ2-7; a weak D match, TRBD2 (6 bases). This CDR3 is 13 amino acids long. CDR1 and CDR2 from the germline V gene are MDHEN and SYDVKM. Trimming removed 6 bases from V and 3 bases from J, with 12 bases in between. CDR3 sequence (DNA): TGTGCCAGCAGCTCTGGGGGGAGCTACGAGCAGTACTTC. The encoded protein is CASSSGGSYEQYF.

V gene TRBV6-5 combines with J gene TRBJ1-1; 7 bases are shared with TRBD1. The CDR3 has 15 residues. V was clipped by 0 bases and J by 0 bases; unmatched bases: 1. CDR1 MNHEY and CDR2 SVGAGI come from the germline V gene. In DNA, the CDR3 is TGTGCCAGCAGTTACTCGGGACAGCTGAACACTGAAGCTTTCTTT. Protein: CASSYSGQLNTEAFF.

The chain has TRBV18 and TRBJ1-2, with 10 bases matching TRBD1. CDR1 is KGHSH and CDR2 is LQKENI in the germline V gene. The CDR3 sequence is 14 residues long. The V segment lost 1 base and the J segment 6 bases; nucleotides outside the gene matches: 2. CDR3 in amino acids: CASSPRQGANGYTF. CDR3 nucleotide sequence: TGTGCCAGCTCACCACGACAGGGGGCGAATGGCTACACCTTC.

This clone appeared a single time. This chain connects TRBV6-5 to TRBJ2-5, with D perhaps matching TRBD2 (6 bases). Germline CDR1 reads MNHEY; CDR2 reads SVGAGI. V gave up 6 bases and J gave up 0 bases, with 14 bases separating them. CDR3 length equals 15 residues. The CDR3 region is CASSRYRDYQETQYF. The CDR3 nucleotides are TGTGCCAGCAGCCGGTACCGGGACTACCAAGAGACCCAGTACTTC.

CDR3 nucleotides: TGTGCCAGCAGTTCCTTTGGGGGGACGGAGACCCAGTACTTC. Translation: CASSSFGGTETQYF. The rearrangement links TRBV27 to TRBJ2-5, with a tentative D call TRBD2 (6 bases). The V gene lost 4 bases and the J gene lost 5 bases, with 14 bases spanning the gap. Germline CDR1 MNHEY, CDR2 SMNVEV (reference sequence). This CDR3 contains 14 residues.

The V gene is TRBV19, the J gene TRBJ2-4; D gene ambiguous. Trimming stripped 5 bases from V and 0 bases from J, with 17 bases between. The CDR3 extends over 17 amino acids. Germline assignment: CDR1 LNHDA and CDR2 SQIVND (reference sequence). The CDR3 region is CASSGLTPPLAKNIQYF. The CDR3 DNA reads TGTGCCAGTAGTGGGCTAACACCACCTCTAGCCAAAAACATTCAGTACTTC. The complete variable domain, with remaining parts taken from reference TRBV19 and TRBJ2-4, reads DGGITQSPKYLFRKEGQNVTLSCEQNLNHDAMYWYRQDPGQGLRLIYYSQIVNDFQKGDIAEGYSVSREKKESFPLTVTSAQKNPTAFYLCASSGLTPPLAKNIQYFGAGTRLSVL.

The rearrangement links TRBV19 to TRBJ2-1; tentative D call: TRBD2 (5 bases). Per the germline V gene, CDR1 is LNHDA and CDR2 is SQIVND (reference sequence). The CDR3 totals 17 residues. The V gene lost 2 bases and the J gene lost 1 base, with 15 bases spanning the gap. Written as DNA, the CDR3 is TGTGCCAGTAGTATAAATTTAGAGGGCAGTTCCTACAATGAGCAGTTCTTC. As protein: CASSINLEGSSYNEQFF.

The CDR3 reads CASSLQGSRSPLHF. The CDR3, as DNA: TGTGCCAGCAGCTTACAGGGGAGTCGGTCACCCCTCCACTTT. This sequence joins TRBV7-9 and TRBJ1-6; a possible D gene is TRBD1 (6 bases). CDR3 size: 14 residues. Germline V gene data show CDR1 as SEHNR and CDR2 as FQNEAQ (reference sequence). The germline V and J ends were trimmed by 2 bases and 10 bases, with 12 bases remaining between them.

The chain is built from TRBV3-1 (or the pseudogene TRBV3-2) and TRBJ2-7; TRBD1 aligns across 11 bases. The CDR3 runs to 16 residues. Germline V lookup: CDR1 LGHDT, CDR2 YNNKEL (reference sequence). J gave up 4 bases and V 1 base, and 6 bases lay outside the gene matches. The CDR3 DNA sequence: TGTGCCAGCAGCCAAGGCGCGGGACAGGGGGGGTACGAGCAGTACTTC. It encodes CASSQGAGQGGYEQYF.

The chain employs TRBV10-3 and TRBJ1-1, with D possibly matching TRBD1 (5 bases). Trimming cost V 5 bases and J 1 base, with 8 bases left between them. This CDR3 comprises 13 residues. CDR1 and CDR2 from the germline V gene are ENHRY and SYGVKD. CDR3 loop: CAISQGPNTEAFF. CDR3 nucleotide sequence: TGTGCCATCAGTCAGGGCCCGAACACTGAAGCTTTCTTT.

The gene calls are TRBV20-1 and TRBJ1-2, with TRBD1 matching 10 bases. Germline-derived CDR1 and CDR2 are DFQATT and SNEGSKA (reference sequence). The CDR3 sequence is 15 residues long. J lost 3 bases, V lost 3 bases, and 7 bases had no gene match. The DNA for the CDR3 is TGCAGTGCTAGTTCCCCGACAGGGGGCGACTATGGCTACACCTTC. This gives the protein CSASSPTGGDYGYTF.

This chain uses TRBV4-3 with TRBJ1-2; 10 bases align to TRBD1. In germline, CDR1 is LGHNA, CDR2 YSLEER. Trimming at V came to 3 bases and at J to 2 bases, leaving 0 bases not matched to a gene. The CDR3 runs 14 residues. The CDR3 DNA reads as TGCGCCAGCAGCCAGGACAGGGGGAACTATGGCTACACCTTC. This encodes CASSQDRGNYGYTF.

This chain connects TRBV12-3 or TRBV12-4 to TRBJ1-2; D is undetermined. The CDR3 totals 13 residues. V was clipped by 3 bases and J by 4 bases, with 9 bases between them. CDR3 loop: CASSFPGLYGYTF. DNA of the CDR3: TGTGCCAGCAGTTTCCCAGGACTCTATGGCTACACCTTC.

The J gene is TRBJ2-7, the V gene TRBV24-1, with D perhaps TRBD1 (6 bases). The CDR3 contains 14 residues. The ends were cut back, 8 bases at V and 4 bases at J, with 17 bases in the middle. Germline V lookup: CDR1 KGHDR, CDR2 SFDVKD. CDR3 nucleotide sequence: TGTGCCACCAACGGACAGTTACTCCGATACGAGCAGTACTTC. Its protein product is CATNGQLLRYEQYF.

The CDR3 region is CASTQGASYEQYF. The CDR3 coding sequence is TGTGCCAGTACCCAGGGGGCCTCCTACGAGCAGTACTTC. The rearrangement joins TRBV11-2 to TRBJ2-7, with 8 bases aligning to TRBD1. Germline CDR1 reads SGHAT; CDR2 reads FQNNGV. V shed 9 bases and J 0 bases; nucleotides not matched to a gene: 4. The CDR3 covers 13 residues.

This clone was counted a few times. The chain couples TRBV18 to TRBJ1-1, with D possibly being TRBD1 (5 bases). V gave up 3 bases and J gave up 0 bases, with 8 bases separating them. Per the germline V gene, CDR1 is KGHSH and CDR2 is LQKENI. CDR3 size: 14 residues. The CDR3 DNA reads as TGTGCCAGCTCACCCGGGGGAGTGAACACTGAAGCTTTCTTT. Translated: CASSPGGVNTEAFF.

This sequence joins TRBV28 and TRBJ2-1; possibly TRBD1 for D (6 bases). Germline assignment: CDR1 MDHEN and CDR2 SYDVKM. The CDR3 sequence is 15 residues long. Trimming removed 3 bases from V and 7 bases from J, with 16 bases in between. CDR3 nucleotides: TGTGCCAGCAGTTTTAGGGTGGACAGCGCAAATGAGCAGTTCTTC. Its protein is CASSFRVDSANEQFF.

The rearrangement uses TRBV5-1 and TRBJ1-1, with TRBD1 matching 7 bases. The junction had 18 bases not matched to a gene; V was cut back by 7 bases and J by 0 bases. The CDR3 length is 18 residues. CDR1 SGHRS and CDR2 YFSETQ come from the germline V gene. The CDR3 region has the DNA TGCGCCAGCGGCAAATCGGGACAGCCAAAGAATGTGAACACTGAAGCTTTCTTT. It specifies CASGKSGQPKNVNTEAFF.

This sequence joins TRBV28 and TRBJ2-5; TRBD1 matches 11 bases. Germline CDR1 reads MDHEN; CDR2 reads SYDVKM. The junction had 11 bases not matched to a gene; V was cut back by 6 bases and J by 5 bases. The CDR3 is 16 residues long. CDR3 DNA: TGTGCCAGCAGCCACCCGAGGACAGGGGGCTACGAGACCCAGTACTTC. Translating gives CASSHPRTGGYETQYF.